The present entry profiles one T cell receptor (beta chain) with its context. Sequencing was performed with immunoSEQ multiplex PCR; in TCRdb, only in-frame clones are kept and a portion is missing. The table records around 100,000 clones, 82% of them present only once. This sample stems from a study of T cell clones after liver transplantation. Sequences were derived from CD4+ T cells from blood, sampled before liver transplant. This sequence originates from a human donor who received a liver transplant.

Written as DNA, the CDR3 is TGTGCCAGCTCACCCGAGACAGCCCGTCGGCCCCAGCATTTT. It codes for CASSPETARRPQHF. The V call is TRBV18, the J call TRBJ1-5; tentatively, D is TRBD1 (5 bases). This CDR3 comprises 14 residues. In germline, CDR1 is KGHSH, CDR2 LQKENI. Trimming pared 3 bases from V and 9 bases from J, leaving 15 bases between.